The 19 T cell receptor beta chains given below trace back to one sample, sequenced in a study of regulatory T cells in long-lasting Graves disease. Combining iRepertoire HTBI primers with Arm-PCR of CDR3 regions, the authors built TCR beta libraries. TCRdb used MiXCR to reprocess the multiplex PCR reads, holding one entry per CDR3 protein. The sample lists hundreds of thousands of distinct CDR3 sequences, about 13% occurring once. The time point denotes: newly diagnosed GD, antithyroid drugs for less than 3 months. After RNA was extracted from PBMCs, the TCR library was made from it. These data were likewise used in another study, on T cells in Graves' hyperthyroidism and ophthalmopathy.

This specimen was peripheral blood mononuclear cells (PBMCs), taken at new diagnosis, from a patient treated with antithyroid drugs. These receptor sequences come from a man aged 25-45 years with Graves disease.

As to this clonotype: One end of the junction is discordant with germline, which a read error may explain. This chain connects TRBV25-1 to TRBJ1-1; no clear D. From germline, CDR1 is MGHDK and CDR2 SYGVNS. CDR3 size: 14 residues. CDR3 in amino acids: CASSELGKNNEAFF. The DNA for the CDR3 is TGTGCCAGCAGTGAATTGGGGAAGAACAATGAAGCTTTCTTT.

This clonotype was counted a few times. This may arise from a read error, as a much more abundant clone is one base away. J is TRBJ2-7 and V is TRBV7-3; D not certain. Germline V lookup: CDR1 SGHTA, CDR2 FQGTGA. The CDR3 is 14 amino acids. CDR3 protein: CTSSLGGSHYEQYF. In nucleotides, the CDR3 is TGTACCAGCAGCTTAGGTGGGTCTCACTACGAGCAGTACTTC. The complete variable domain, with remaining parts taken from reference TRBV7-3 and TRBJ2-7, reads GAGVSQTPSNKVTEKGKYVELRCDPISGHTALYWYRQSLGQGPEFLIYFQGTGAADDSGLPNDRFFAVRPEGSVSTLKIQRTERGDSAVYLCTSSLGGSHYEQYFGPGTRLTVT.

This clonotype was counted ten times or more. This chain connects TRBV6-5 to TRBJ2-1; no clear D gene. Germline CDR1 reads MNHEY; CDR2 reads SVGAGI. V lost 2 bases and J lost 2, with 7 bases in between. The CDR3 is made up of 14 amino acids. The CDR3 loop is CASSYNPTYNEQFF. The CDR3 DNA is TGTGCCAGCAGTTACAATCCAACCTACAATGAGCAGTTCTTC.

In the case of this clonotype: A read error may explain this, as a much larger clone is one base away. The chain joins TRBV20-1 to TRBJ2-1; D assignment may be TRBD1 or TRBD2 (5 bases each). V lost 0 bases to trimming and J lost 6 bases, with 18 bases between them. The CDR3 has 16 residues. The germline V gene encodes CDR1 DFQATT and CDR2 SNEGSKA (reference sequence). CDR3 sequence reads: CSARDQGDPRANEQFF. For the CDR3, the DNA is TGCAGTGCTAGAGACCAGGGAGACCCGAGGGCCAATGAGCAGTTCTTC.

Only a few counts were recorded for this clonotype. The chain combines TRBV5-1 with TRBJ1-4, with D tentatively TRBD1 (6 bases). CDR1 is SGHRS, CDR2 YFSETQ, per germline. There are 15 residues in the CDR3. Trimming stripped 0 bases from V and 6 bases from J, with 12 bases between. The CDR3 reads CASSLVRGGDEKLFF. In DNA form, the CDR3 reads TGCGCCAGCAGCTTGGTGCGGGGGGGCGATGAAAAACTGTTTTTT.

This clonotype was seen at least ten times. The chain has TRBV6-1 and TRBJ2-2; D is uncertain. Germline CDR1 and CDR2: MNHNS and SASEGT. V was cut by 2 bases and J by 1 base, with 8 bases left in between. This CDR3 is built from 15 residues. CDR3 DNA sequence: TGTGCCAGCAGTGAATCTTATCTGAACACCGGGGAGCTGTTTTTT. This translates into CASSESYLNTGELFF.

This clonotype came up a few times. This chain uses TRBV15 with TRBJ1-1, with D perhaps TRBD1 (6 bases). Per the germline V gene, CDR1 is LNHNV and CDR2 is YYDKDF (reference sequence). The CDR3 has 14 amino acids. Trimming removed 5 bases at V and 5 bases at J, with 15 bases between. CDR3 in DNA: TGTGCCACCAGCCGGGACAACGTCGGTACTGAAGCTTTCTTT. Translated: CATSRDNVGTEAFF.

This clonotype was detected ten times or more. The chain couples TRBV2 to TRBJ2-1; 9 nucleotides match TRBD2. The CDR3 spans 14 residues. V trimming: 3 bases; J trimming: 7 bases; junction bases outside the gene matches: 4. Germline CDR1 SNHLY, CDR2 FYNNEI. This CDR3 is CASSDAAGGNEQFF. CDR3 DNA sequence: TGTGCCAGCAGTGACGCAGCGGGAGGAAATGAGCAGTTCTTC.

The table lists this clonotype with many counts. At one end the junction does not follow the germline gene, possibly because of a read error. V and J are TRBV7-8 and TRBJ2-3, with 7 bases matching TRBD2. Germline V gives CDR1 SGHVS, CDR2 FQNEAQ. The CDR3 runs to 14 residues. The CDR3 bases are TGTGCCAGCAGCACGGGGGTCTGGGTTGAGCGGGGTGATTTT. Its translation is CASSTGVWVERGDF.

The sample holds a few counts of this clonotype. J is TRBJ1-1 and V is TRBV18, with a possible D match to TRBD1 (6 bases). This CDR3 has 15 residues. The V gene's germline CDR1 is KGHSH and CDR2 LQKENI. Trimming pared 5 bases from V and 6 bases from J, leaving 19 bases between. Here the CDR3 reads CASSVRTVVHPEAFF. The CDR3 nucleotides are TGTGCCAGCTCAGTAAGGACAGTTGTTCATCCTGAAGCTTTCTTT. Looking up the rest from reference TRBV18 and TRBJ1-1 gives the full variable domain: NAGVMQNPRHLVRRRGQEARLRCSPMKGHSHVYWYRQLPEEGLKFMVYLQKENIIDESGMPKERFSAEFPKEGPSILRIQQVVRGDSAAYFCASSVRTVVHPEAFFGQGTRLTVV.

This clonotype has at least ten counts. The chain carries TRBV5-1 and TRBJ1-2; D call uncertain. CDR1 and CDR2 from the germline V gene are SGHRS and YFSETQ. CDR3 size: 14 residues. With 1 base removed from V and 6 bases from J, the gap between germline ends came to 13 bases. As DNA, the CDR3 is TGCGCCAGCAGCTTGTTTCCGGGAATGGATGGCTACACCTTC. As protein: CASSLFPGMDGYTF.

The rearrangement links TRBV11-2 to TRBJ2-4; D is possibly TRBD2 (6 bases). Germline CDR1 and CDR2: SGHAT and FQNNGV. CDR3 size: 16 residues. V was pared by 1 base and J by 0 bases, with 10 bases between. CDR3 sequence: CASSLAAGLAKNIQYF. CDR3 DNA: TGTGCCAGCAGCTTAGCGGCGGGACTAGCCAAAAACATTCAGTACTTC.

This rearrangement joins TRBV6-4 to TRBJ2-3; no clear D. Germline-derived CDR1 and CDR2 are MRHNA and SNTAGT. V was pared by 2 bases and J by 2 bases, with 5 bases between. The CDR3 is 13 residues long. The CDR3 loop is CASSDRATDTQYF. The CDR3, as DNA: TGTGCCAGCAGTGACAGGGCCACAGATACGCAGTATTTT.

This clonotype has at least ten counts. The V and J genes are TRBV18 and TRBJ2-2; the D is unclear. The CDR3 is 13 residues long. V was clipped by 1 base and J by 4 bases, with 4 bases between them. Germline loops: CDR1 KGHSH, CDR2 LQKENI. The CDR3, as DNA: TGTGCCAGCTCACCACAGGTCACCGGGGAGCTGTTTTTT. The encoded protein is CASSPQVTGELFF.

This rearrangement joins TRBV6-1 to TRBJ1-2, with D possibly TRBD1 on 6 matching bases. This CDR3 is 13 amino acids long. V dropped 6 bases and J dropped 8 bases, with 16 bases sitting between them. Germline CDR1 reads MNHNS; CDR2 reads SASEGT. CDR3 sequence: CASRITGPGGYTF. Written as DNA, the CDR3 is TGTGCCAGCAGGATAACAGGGCCGGGCGGCTACACCTTC.

The table lists this clonotype with many counts. The chain is built from TRBV28 and TRBJ2-4; the match to TRBD2 covers 11 bases. The CDR3 extends over 18 amino acids. Germline assignment: CDR1 MDHEN and CDR2 SYDVKM. Germline trimming cut 4 bases from V and 1 base from J; bases unmatched to any gene: 9. The CDR3 DNA sequence: TGTGCCAGCAGTTACTGGCTAGCGGGAGGAGGGGCCAAAAACATTCAGTACTTC. Translated: CASSYWLAGGGAKNIQYF.

A note on this clonotype: The germline gene is not matched at one end of the junction; a read error may be the cause. V gene TRBV12-3 or TRBV12-4 combines with J gene TRBJ2-5; 7 bases agree with TRBD1. This CDR3 is 14 amino acids long. CDR3 region: CASSFGTAQGTQYF. The CDR3 nucleotides read TGTGCCAGCAGTTTCGGGACAGCCCAAGGGACCCAGTACTTC.

As to this clonotype: At one end, the junction sequence differs from germline, possibly due to a read error. This chain links TRBV12-3 or TRBV12-4 with TRBJ2-3; D is undetermined. CDR3 size: 11 residues. CDR3 residues: CASRSLNEQSF. The CDR3 DNA follows: TGTGCCAGCCGTAGCTTGAATGAGCAGTCCTTC.

The CDR3: CASSPKLAGGDTQYF. Here the CDR3 DNA reads TGTGCCAGCAGCCCAAAACTAGCGGGAGGGGATACGCAGTATTTT. V usage is TRBV14 and J usage is TRBJ2-3, with TRBD2 matching over 13 bases. The CDR3 totals 15 residues. Germline CDR1 reads SGHDN; CDR2 reads FVKESK. V was clipped by 4 bases and J by 6 bases; unmatched bases: 4.